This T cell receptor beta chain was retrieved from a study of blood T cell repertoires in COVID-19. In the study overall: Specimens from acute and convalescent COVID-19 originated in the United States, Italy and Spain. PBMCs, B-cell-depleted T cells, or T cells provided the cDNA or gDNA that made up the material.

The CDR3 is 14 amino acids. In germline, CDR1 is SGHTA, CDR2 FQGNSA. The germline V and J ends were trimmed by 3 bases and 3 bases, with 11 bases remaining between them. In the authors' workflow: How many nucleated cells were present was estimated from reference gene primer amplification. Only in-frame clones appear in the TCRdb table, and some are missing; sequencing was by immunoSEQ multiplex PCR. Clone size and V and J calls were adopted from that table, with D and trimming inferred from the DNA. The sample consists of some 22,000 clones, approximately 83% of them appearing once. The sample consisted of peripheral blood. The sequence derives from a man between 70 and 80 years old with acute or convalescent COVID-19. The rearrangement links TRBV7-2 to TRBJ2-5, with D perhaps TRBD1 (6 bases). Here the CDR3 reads CASSFRTAEETQYF. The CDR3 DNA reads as TGTGCCAGCAGCTTCCGGACAGCTGAAGAGACCCAGTACTTC. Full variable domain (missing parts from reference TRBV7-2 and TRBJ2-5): GAGVSQSPSNKVTEKGKDVELRCDPISGHTALYWYRQSLGQGLEFLIYFQGNSAPDKSGLPSDRFSAERTGGSVSTLTIQRTQQEDSAVYLCASSFRTAEETQYFGPGTRLLVL.